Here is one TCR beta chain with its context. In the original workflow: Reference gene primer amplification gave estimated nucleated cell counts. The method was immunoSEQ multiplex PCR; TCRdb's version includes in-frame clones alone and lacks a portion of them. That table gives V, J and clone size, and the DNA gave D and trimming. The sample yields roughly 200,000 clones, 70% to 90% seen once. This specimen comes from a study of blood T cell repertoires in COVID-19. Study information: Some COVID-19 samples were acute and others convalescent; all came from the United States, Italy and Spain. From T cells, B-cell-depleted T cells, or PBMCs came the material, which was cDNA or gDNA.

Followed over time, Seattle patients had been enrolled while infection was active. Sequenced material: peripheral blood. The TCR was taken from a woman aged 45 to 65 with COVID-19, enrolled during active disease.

CDR3 DNA sequence: TGTGCCAGCAGCCTCGACACAGACTCCTACAATGAGCAGTTCTTC. It yields the protein CASSLDTDSYNEQFF. The chain joins TRBV5-5 to TRBJ2-1; D is unresolved. CDR1 is SGHKS and CDR2 is YYEKEE in the germline V gene (reference sequence). The CDR3 consists of 15 residues. V shed 4 bases and J shed 0 bases, with 11 bases lying between them.